The next 20 T cell receptor beta chains were all read from a single sample in a study of blood T cell repertoires in COVID-19. Profiled with immunoSEQ multiplex PCR; TCRdb holds only in-frame clones, not every one. This table has fewer than 600,000 clones, nearly 90% appearing once. Input material: peripheral blood. The receptors derive from a man aged 18 to 30 with COVID-19, enrolled during active disease.

The CDR3 sequence is CASRSGTGLDTQYF. The CDR3 coding sequence is TGTGCCAGCAGATCCGGGACAGGGTTGGATACGCAGTATTTT. The chain has TRBV6-5 and TRBJ2-3, with TRBD1 matching 9 bases. The CDR3 covers 14 residues. CDR1 and CDR2 from the germline V gene are MNHEY and SVGAGI. V was clipped by 6 bases and J by 6 bases; unmatched bases: 7.

The chain is built from TRBV29-1 and TRBJ1-1; 7 positions match TRBD1. Germline V gene lookup returns CDR1 SQVTM and CDR2 ANQGSEA. V shed 5 bases and J 6 bases; nucleotides not matched to a gene: 9. The CDR3 consists of 13 residues. The CDR3 sequence is CSVPDRRVAEAFF. The CDR3 DNA sequence: TGCAGCGTTCCGGACAGGAGGGTCGCTGAAGCTTTCTTT.

The chain carries TRBV5-1 and TRBJ2-3; D unclear. Germline V gene data show CDR1 as SGHRS and CDR2 as YFSETQ. CDR3 length: 14 amino acids. V lost 0 bases to trimming and J lost 3 bases, with 8 bases between them. The CDR3 region has the DNA TGCGCCAGCAGCTTGGTTCCTGTAACAGATACGCAGTATTTT. Amino acids: CASSLVPVTDTQYF.

The rearrangement joins TRBV9 to TRBJ2-1; 7 bases agree with TRBD2. The CDR3 runs to 14 residues. V was pared by 3 bases and J by 5 bases, with 5 bases of the junction left unmatched. The germline CDR1 and CDR2 sequences are SGDLS and YYNGEE. The CDR3 sequence: CASSGGTIHNEQFF. CDR3 nucleotide sequence: TGTGCCAGCAGCGGGGGGACTATTCACAATGAGCAGTTCTTC.

This chain uses TRBV19 with TRBJ1-5, with D unclear. Germline V lookup: CDR1 LNHDA, CDR2 SQIVND (reference sequence). V was trimmed by 3 bases and J by 2 bases, leaving 8 bases between them. This CDR3 spans 14 amino acids. The CDR3 bases are TGTGCCAGTAGTATTGGCTCTCGCAATCAGCCCCAGCATTTT. Translating gives CASSIGSRNQPQHF.

This chain joins TRBV5-6 and TRBJ1-1; unclear D gene. Trimming took 4 bases from V and 3 from J, leaving 7 bases between them. From germline, CDR1 is SGHDT and CDR2 YYEEEE. The CDR3 spans 12 residues. In DNA, the CDR3 is TGTGCCAGCAGCCTCACATACACTGAAGCTTTCTTT. Encoded protein: CASSLTYTEAFF.

This rearrangement joins TRBV30 to TRBJ2-6; 9 bases fit TRBD1. CDR1 and CDR2 (germline): GTSNPN, SVGIG (reference sequence). The V segment lost 4 bases and the J segment 2 bases; nucleotides outside the gene matches: 9. The CDR3 extends over 17 amino acids. The CDR3 spells CAWTGTGSLAGANVLTF. The CDR3 region has the DNA TGTGCCTGGACCGGGACAGGGTCATTAGCTGGGGCCAACGTCCTGACTTTC. The whole variable domain, filled in from reference TRBV30 and TRBJ2-6, reads SQTIHQWPATLVQPVGSPLSLECTVEGTSNPNLYWYRQAAGRGLQLLFYSVGIGQISSEVPQNLSASRPQDRQFILSSKKLLLSDSGFYLCAWTGTGSLAGANVLTFGAGSRLTVL.

V and J are TRBV27 and TRBJ2-2; 7 bases align to TRBD2. The V gene's germline CDR1 is MNHEY and CDR2 SMNVEV (reference sequence). Trimming at V came to 6 bases and at J to 2 bases, leaving 6 bases not matched to a gene. The CDR3 contains 15 residues. CDR3 loop: CASSRAGTNTGELFF. CDR3 in DNA: TGTGCCAGCAGCAGAGCGGGGACTAACACCGGGGAGCTGTTTTTT.

The V and J genes are TRBV7-3 and TRBJ2-7; TRBD1 is a possible D gene (6 bases). Trimming took off 5 bases at V and 5 bases at J, with 16 bases between the two ends. The CDR3 covers 14 residues. Germline V lookup: CDR1 SGHTA, CDR2 FQGTGA. The CDR3 reads CASSLTGTSHEQYF. The CDR3 DNA follows: TGTGCCAGCAGCCTCACCGGGACAAGCCACGAGCAGTACTTC.

This clone was counted once. The chain recombines TRBV6-5 with TRBJ2-1; the D gene is possibly TRBD1 (6 bases). This CDR3 is 12 amino acids long. The V gene's germline CDR1 is MNHEY and CDR2 SVGAGI. Deletions cut 6 bases from V and 8 bases from J, with 11 bases between. CDR3 region: CASRKQGYEQFF. The DNA for the CDR3 is TGTGCCAGCAGAAAACAGGGATATGAGCAGTTCTTC.

V is TRBV6-5 and J is TRBJ2-2; TRBD1 matches at 8 bases. V was clipped by 10 bases and J by 5 bases; unmatched bases: 6. CDR1 is MNHEY and CDR2 is SVGAGI in the germline V gene. CDR3 length: 13 amino acids. DNA for the CDR3: TGTGCCACCAACAGGGGGAGAACCGGGGAGCTGTTTTTT. This encodes CATNRGRTGELFF.

J is TRBJ2-3 and V is TRBV6-1; the match to TRBD2 covers 11 bases. Trimming at V came to 1 base and at J to 5 bases, leaving 11 bases not matched to a gene. Per germline, CDR1 MNHNS and CDR2 SASEGT. The CDR3 extends over 18 amino acids. Written as DNA, the CDR3 is TGTGCCAGCAGTGAAGAGGGGGCTAGCGGGAGGAGGGTAGATACGCAGTATTTT. Its translation: CASSEEGASGRRVDTQYF.

The chain has TRBV6-1 and TRBJ2-3; D uncertain. The V and J ends lost 0 bases and 0 bases respectively, with 10 bases between them. Germline V gene data show CDR1 as MNHNS and CDR2 as SASEGT. CDR3 size: 16 residues. The CDR3 reads CASSEAQLISTDTQYF. The CDR3 nucleotides are TGTGCCAGCAGTGAAGCACAGCTCATCAGCACAGATACGCAGTATTTT.

This clone has a single count. The V call is TRBV28, the J call TRBJ1-1; no clear D gene. V was shortened by 5 bases and J by 2 bases, with 12 bases between the two germline ends. The CDR3 is made up of 14 amino acids. Per the germline V gene, CDR1 is MDHEN and CDR2 is SYDVKM. CDR3 region: CASSPNSFNTEAFF. The DNA of the CDR3 is TGTGCCAGCAGTCCCAACAGTTTCAACACTGAAGCTTTCTTT.

The V call is TRBV5-6, the J call TRBJ1-2, with 11 bases identical to TRBD1. The V gene's germline CDR1 is SGHDT and CDR2 YYEEEE. The CDR3 has 14 residues. V shed 4 bases and J 8 bases; nucleotides not matched to a gene: 7. The DNA of the CDR3 is TGTGCCAGCAGCCCGGGACAGGGGGTTGGGGGCTACACCTTC. Protein product: CASSPGQGVGGYTF.

V is TRBV30 and J is TRBJ2-5; possible D gene TRBD1, 5 bases. Trimming took 3 bases from V and 5 from J, leaving 13 bases between them. From germline, CDR1 is GTSNPN and CDR2 SVGIG (reference sequence). The CDR3 is 13 amino acids. The CDR3 loop is CAWSLGDTETQYF. In DNA form, the CDR3 reads TGTGCCTGGAGCTTAGGGGATACGGAGACCCAGTACTTC.

This chain uses TRBV7-9 with TRBJ2-2; possible D gene TRBD2, 5 bases. Trimming removed 0 bases at V and 0 bases at J, with 8 bases between. Germline V gives CDR1 SEHNR, CDR2 FQNEAQ (reference sequence). The CDR3 loop spans 16 amino acids. The CDR3 loop reads CASSLAYGANTGELFF. The CDR3 DNA reads TGTGCCAGCAGCTTAGCATACGGGGCGAACACCGGGGAGCTGTTTTTT.

The chain recombines TRBV29-1 with TRBJ2-1; D unclear. Trimming took 4 bases from V and 2 from J, leaving 15 bases between them. Germline V lookup: CDR1 SQVTM, CDR2 ANQGSEA. The CDR3 covers 15 residues. CDR3 loop: CSVGQVPHTYNEQFF. The CDR3 DNA sequence: TGCAGCGTTGGCCAGGTCCCGCACACCTACAATGAGCAGTTCTTC.

The chain joins TRBV6-6 to TRBJ1-5, with 7 positions matching TRBD1. The CDR3 extends over 15 amino acids. Germline CDR1 MNHNY, CDR2 SVGAGI (reference sequence). V was clipped by 5 bases and J by 4 bases; unmatched bases: 8. CDR3 nucleotides: TGTGCCAGCAGTACCGCAGGGGGAGGAAATCAGCCCCAGCATTTT. It specifies CASSTAGGGNQPQHF.

The V and J genes are TRBV6-1 and TRBJ2-7; D remains unclear. This CDR3 has 15 residues. Germline V gene sequence: CDR1 MNHNS, CDR2 SASEGT. V dropped 0 bases and J dropped 3 bases, with 12 bases sitting between them. The CDR3 reads CASSEALSSNYEQYF. The CDR3 nucleotides read TGTGCCAGCAGTGAAGCCCTAAGTTCGAACTACGAGCAGTACTTC.